This T cell receptor (beta chain) was captured in a study of type 1 regulatory T cells. Study details: This in vitro CD4 product, T-allo10, is enriched for Tr1 cells and alloantigen-specific. Study observations and caveats: Compared with non-Tr1 cells, Tr1 cells showed a narrower TCR repertoire.

TCRdb fed the reads into MiXCR, producing one record per CDR3 protein. The repertoire holds more than 50,000 distinct CDR3 sequences, with less than 70% as singletons. About this clonotype itself: No antigen is known for it.

The source material was cultured non-Tr1 T cells, either the whole culture or a sorted T cell fraction (not recorded which). This sequence originates from a human donor in good health.

CDR3: CASSLDRGGRETQYF. The CDR3 region has the DNA TGTGCCAGCAGTCTGGACAGGGGAGGTCGAGAGACCCAGTACTTC. The genes are TRBV2 and TRBJ2-5; 9 bases fit TRBD1. The CDR3 consists of 15 residues. V gave up 5 bases and J gave up 4 bases; unmatched junction bases: 8. CDR1 SNHLY and CDR2 FYNNEI come from the germline V gene.